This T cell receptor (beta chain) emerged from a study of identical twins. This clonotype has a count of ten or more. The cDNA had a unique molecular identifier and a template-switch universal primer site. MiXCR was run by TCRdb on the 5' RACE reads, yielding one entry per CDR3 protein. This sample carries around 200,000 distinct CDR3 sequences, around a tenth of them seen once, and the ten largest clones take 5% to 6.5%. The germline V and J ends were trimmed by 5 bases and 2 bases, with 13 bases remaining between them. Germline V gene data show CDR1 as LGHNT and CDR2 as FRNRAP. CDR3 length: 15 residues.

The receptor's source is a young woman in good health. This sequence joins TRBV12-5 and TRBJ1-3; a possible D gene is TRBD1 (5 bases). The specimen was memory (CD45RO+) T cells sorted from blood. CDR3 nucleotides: TGTGCTAGTGGTCTGACAGTCTCTCCTGGAAACACCATATATTTT. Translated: CASGLTVSPGNTIYF. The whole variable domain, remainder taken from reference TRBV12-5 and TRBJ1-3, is DARVTQTPRHKVTEMGQEVTMRCQPILGHNTVFWYRQTMMQGLELLAYFRNRAPLDDSGMPKDRFSAEMPDATLATLKIQPSEPRDSAVYFCASGLTVSPGNTIYFGEGSWLTVV.